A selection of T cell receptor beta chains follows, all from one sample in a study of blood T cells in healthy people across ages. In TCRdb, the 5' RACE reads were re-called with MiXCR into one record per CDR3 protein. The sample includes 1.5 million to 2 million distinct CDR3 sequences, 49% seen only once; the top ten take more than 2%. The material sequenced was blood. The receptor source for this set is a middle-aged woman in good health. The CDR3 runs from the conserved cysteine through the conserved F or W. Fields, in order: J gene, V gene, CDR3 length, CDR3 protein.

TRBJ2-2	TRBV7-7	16	CASSGGQGLVPGELFF
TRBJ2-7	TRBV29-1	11	CSGRLGSEQYF
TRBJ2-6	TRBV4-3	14	CASSQDMFTGFLTF
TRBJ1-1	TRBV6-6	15	CASSYEGVLFSEAFF
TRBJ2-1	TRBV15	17	CATSRDGPLGLGNEQFF
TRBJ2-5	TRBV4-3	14	CASSQDRAIETQYF
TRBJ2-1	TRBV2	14	CASTATSSYNEQFF
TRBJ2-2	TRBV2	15	CASSPTGSSTGELFF
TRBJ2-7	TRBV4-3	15	CASSQALAASAEQYF
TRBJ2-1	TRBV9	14	CASKRGHGNDEQFF
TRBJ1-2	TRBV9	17	CASSVDPRPRKEDGYTF
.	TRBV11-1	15	CASRMSPGEGETQYF
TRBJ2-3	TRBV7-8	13	CASKQASTDTQYF
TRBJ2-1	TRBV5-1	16	CASSTGTGWFIDEQFF
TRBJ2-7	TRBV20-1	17	CSATGQGPGVSGYEQYF
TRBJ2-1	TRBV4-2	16	CASSQVSLAGYNEQFF
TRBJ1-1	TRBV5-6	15	CASREWGTGVPEAFF
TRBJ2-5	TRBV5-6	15	CASSYRGFNQETQYF
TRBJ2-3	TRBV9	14	CASSVLENTDTQYF
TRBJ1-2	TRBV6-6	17	CASSQTNPGQIFYGYTF
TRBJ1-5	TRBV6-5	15	CASSQDRGIYQPQHF
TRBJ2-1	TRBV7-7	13	CASSLKIGTGLFF
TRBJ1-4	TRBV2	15	CASRARQGTLDKLFF
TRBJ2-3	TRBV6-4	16	CASSPTSALSTDTQYF
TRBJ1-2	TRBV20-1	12	CSARDVNYGYTF
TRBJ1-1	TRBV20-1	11	CSAPLRQASFF
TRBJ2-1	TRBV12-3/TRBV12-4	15	CASSLAGSGDNEQFF
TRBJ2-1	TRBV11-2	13	CASMQGAVNEQFF
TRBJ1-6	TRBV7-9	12	CASSSNYSPLHF
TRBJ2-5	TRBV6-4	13	CASRRGPGETQYF
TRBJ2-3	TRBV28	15	CASSPPGQLPDTQYF
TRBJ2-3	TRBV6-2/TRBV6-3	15	CASSPIQASTDTQYF
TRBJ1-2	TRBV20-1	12	CRPGQGGDGYTF
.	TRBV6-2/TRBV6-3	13	CASTAQGFYEQYF
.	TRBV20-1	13	CSAPGDSYYEQYF
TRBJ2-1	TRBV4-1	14	CASNHARTSDEQFF
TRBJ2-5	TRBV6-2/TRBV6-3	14	CASSPHSSRETQYF
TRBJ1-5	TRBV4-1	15	CASSLTVQARQPQHF
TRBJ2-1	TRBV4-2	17	CASSQGLAGSAEETQFF
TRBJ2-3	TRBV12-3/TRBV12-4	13	CASAGPTADTQYF
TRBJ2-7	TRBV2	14	CASTSSAVVGEQYF
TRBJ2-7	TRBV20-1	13	CSAALADTYEQYF
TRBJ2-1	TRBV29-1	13	CSVEPITGNEQFF
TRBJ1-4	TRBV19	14	CASSVQGRGEKLFF
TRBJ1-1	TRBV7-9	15	CASSSAGGRGTEAFF
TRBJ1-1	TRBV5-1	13	CASSPGTNTEAFF
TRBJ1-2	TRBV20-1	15	CSAPGQASANYGYTF
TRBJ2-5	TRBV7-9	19	CASSPGLAGQMYWQETQYF
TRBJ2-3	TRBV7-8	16	CASSLWIAGPTDTQYF
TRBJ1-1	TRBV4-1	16	CASSPTRATGGTEAFF
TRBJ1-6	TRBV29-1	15	CSVPGAGGPGSPLHF
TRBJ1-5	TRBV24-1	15	CATSDRTGRNQPQHF
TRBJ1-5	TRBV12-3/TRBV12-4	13	CASSLNGNQPQHF
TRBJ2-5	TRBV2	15	CASSGTSGYQETQYF